Detailed here is one TCR beta chain. No antigen is known for it. The data are from a study of shared clonotypes between healthy human individuals. Findings and caveats of the study: Non-shared clonotypes were found to have lower generation probabilities than the clonotypes that were shared by all four of the sorted-subset donors. At large depth, rarefaction still showed sorted-subset sequencing to be incomplete.

Naive CD8 populations comprised CD45RO-negative cells positively selected for CCR7, excluding terminally differentiated effector memory CD45RA+ cells. Donors, healthy HIV-negative adults, lacked recent acute infections or vaccinations. TCRdb's copy holds only in-frame clones and misses some; the assay was immunoSEQ multiplex PCR. In the table there are nearly 2 million clones, approximately 94% of which are singletons. Sequencing used naive CD8+ T cells sorted from blood. The origin of this receptor is a man aged 18 to 35 in good health.

CDR3 DNA sequence: TGTGCCAGCAGCGCACGACTAGTCGGGGGGGGAGAGACCCAGTACTTC. Encoded protein: CASSARLVGGGETQYF. The chain has TRBV7-8 and TRBJ2-5; 8 bases fit TRBD2. J was trimmed by 4 bases and V by 5 bases; bases with no gene match: 12. CDR1 is SGHVS, CDR2 FQNEAQ, per germline. The CDR3 length is 16 residues.